Listed below are T cell receptor beta chains from one sample, sequenced in a study of T cells in tuberculosis. Assay used: immunoSEQ multiplex PCR; TCRdb lists only in-frame clones, some missing. The data contain 80,000 to 100,000 clones, approximately 91% of them seen just once; the ten biggest clones take up 1.5% to 2%. Sequencing was done on a sample of CD1b-GMM tetramer-negative cells sorted from PBMCs. Receptor source: an adult woman with latent tuberculosis. The CDR3 runs from the conserved cysteine through the conserved F or W. Fields, in order: clone size, D gene, J gene, V gene, CDR3 DNA, CDR3 protein. The D gene is left open where the match is weak. Only some rows state a clone size, as once, few, many or a class for expanded clones.

size: NA
D: NA
J: TRBJ1-2
V: TRBV19
DNA: TGTGCCAGTAGTCGGACAGAAAACCGCTTCGTAAATGGCTACACCTTC
CDR3: CASSRTENRFVNGYTF

size: NA
D: NA
J: TRBJ2-7
V: TRBV14
DNA: TGTGCCAGCAGCCAATCCGGTTCCTACGAGCAGTACTTC
CDR3: CASSQSGSYEQYF

size: NA
D: NA
J: TRBJ1-1
V: TRBV6-5
DNA: TGTGCCAGCAGTTACTTGGGGAGTAGCACTGAAGCTTTCTTT
CDR3: CASSYLGSSTEAFF

size: NA
D: TRBD1
J: TRBJ2-3
V: TRBV5-8
DNA: TGTGCCAGCAGCTTGGTTAAGACAGGGGCCAGCACAGATACGCAGTATTTT
CDR3: CASSLVKTGASTDTQYF

size: NA
D: TRBD1
J: TRBJ1-2
V: TRBV4-2
DNA: TGTGCCAGCAGCCAAGCCAACAGGGGTTGGGGCTACACCTTC
CDR3: CASSQANRGWGYTF

size: NA
D: NA
J: TRBJ2-3
V: TRBV7-2
DNA: TGTGCCAGCAGCCCAGAGCATCGGGGCACAGATACGCAGTATTTT
CDR3: CASSPEHRGTDTQYF

size: once
D: NA
J: TRBJ1-2
V: TRBV29-1
DNA: TGCAGCGTTGAAGATCTTCCCGGAGGGGAGGTAGGCTACACCTTC
CDR3: CSVEDLPGGEVGYTF

size: NA
D: TRBD2
J: TRBJ2-7
V: TRBV11-2
DNA: TGTGCCAGCAGCTTAGATCGGAGCGGGGGGCAGTACTTC
CDR3: CASSLDRSGGQYF

size: NA
D: NA
J: TRBJ1-4
V: TRBV15
DNA: TGTGCCACCAGCAGAGCCGGGACTACTAATGAAAAACTGTTTTTT
CDR3: CATSRAGTTNEKLFF

size: NA
D: NA
J: TRBJ1-2
V: TRBV4-1
DNA: TGCGCCAGCAGCCAAGAGGGGGGGAGAGGCTACACCTTC
CDR3: CASSQEGGRGYTF

size: NA
D: NA
J: TRBJ1-1
V: TRBV2
DNA: TGTGCCAGCAGTGGACAGTTTTTGAACACTGAAGCTTTCTTT
CDR3: CASSGQFLNTEAFF

size: NA
D: TRBD1
J: TRBJ1-6
V: TRBV9
DNA: TGTGCCAGCAGCTTTGGGACAGGGCGCAATTCACCCCTCCACTTT
CDR3: CASSFGTGRNSPLHF

size: NA
D: TRBD1
J: TRBJ1-2
V: TRBV6-5
DNA: TGTGCCAGCAGTTACTCGACAGGGGGCTACAGTAGTGGCTACACCTTC
CDR3: CASSYSTGGYSSGYTF

size: NA
D: NA
J: TRBJ2-5
V: TRBV18
DNA: TGTGCCAGCTCCCAAGGGGGAGAGACCCAGTACTTC
CDR3: CASSQGGETQYF

size: NA
D: TRBD2
J: TRBJ2-3
V: TRBV7-3
DNA: TGTGCCAGCAGCTTATACGGGACTAGCGGGATCAGCACAGATACGCAGTATTTT
CDR3: CASSLYGTSGISTDTQYF

size: NA
D: NA
J: TRBJ1-4
V: TRBV5-1
DNA: TGCGCCAGCAGCCGGGGCGGGGGGGCCAATGAAAAACTGTTTTTT
CDR3: CASSRGGGANEKLFF

size: NA
D: NA
J: TRBJ2-2
V: TRBV10-2
DNA: TGCGCCAGCAGCCTGACTACTACCACCGGGGAGCTGTTTTTT
CDR3: CASSLTTTTGELFF

size: NA
D: TRBD2
J: TRBJ2-3
V: TRBV2
DNA: TGTGCCAGCGGGGAGCGGGGGGATTACACAGATACGCAGTATTTT
CDR3: CASGERGDYTDTQYF

size: NA
D: TRBD2
J: TRBJ2-2
V: TRBV5-4
DNA: TGTGCCAGCAGAATGACTAGCGGGGGTGGGGAGCTGTTTTTT
CDR3: CASRMTSGGGELFF

size: NA
D: TRBD1
J: TRBJ1-2
V: TRBV27
DNA: TGTGCCAGCGGCCCAGACAGGGGGGATGGCTACACCTTC
CDR3: CASGPDRGDGYTF

size: NA
D: NA
J: TRBJ1-4
V: TRBV19
DNA: TGTGCCAGTAGTATCGTGTCGGGGGCAACTAATGAAAAACTGTTTTTT
CDR3: CASSIVSGATNEKLFF

size: once
D: NA
J: TRBJ1-1
V: TRBV6-1
DNA: TGTGCCAGCAGTGAACGAGTAATAGTGGCTGAAGCTTTCTTT
CDR3: CASSERVIVAEAFF

size: NA
D: NA
J: TRBJ2-7
V: TRBV5-1
DNA: TGCGCCAGCAGCCGGCAGGGCAATATTTACGAGCAGTACTTC
CDR3: CASSRQGNIYEQYF

size: few
D: NA
J: TRBJ2-7
V: TRBV5-6
DNA: TGTGCCAGCAGCTTGCGGGGTCGGGAGCAGTACTTC
CDR3: CASSLRGREQYF

size: NA
D: TRBD1
J: TRBJ1-6
V: TRBV11-2
DNA: TGTGCCAGCAGCTTAGACTTCGACAGGGGAAGATCACCCCTCCACTTT
CDR3: CASSLDFDRGRSPLHF

size: NA
D: TRBD1
J: TRBJ2-1
V: TRBV11-2
DNA: TGTGCCAGCAGCAAGAGGGGGACAGGGGGTTATGAGCAGTTCTTC
CDR3: CASSKRGTGGYEQFF

size: NA
D: TRBD1
J: TRBJ2-1
V: TRBV11-3
DNA: TGTGCCAGCAGCTCCAGGACAGGGGGGAGCTCCTACAATGAGCAGTTCTTC
CDR3: CASSSRTGGSSYNEQFF

size: once
D: NA
J: TRBJ2-2
V: TRBV27
DNA: TGTGCCAGCAGTTTTCTCGGCGGGGAGCTGTTTTTT
CDR3: CASSFLGGELFF

size: NA
D: NA
J: TRBJ1-3
V: TRBV7-9
DNA: TGTGCCAGCAGCACCCCAACGAGCTCTGGAAACACCATATATTTT
CDR3: CASSTPTSSGNTIYF

size: once
D: NA
J: TRBJ1-1
V: TRBV6-5
DNA: TGTGCCAGCCGTTCCGACAGGGAAGCTTTCTTT
CDR3: CASRSDREAFF

size: NA
D: TRBD1
J: TRBJ2-5
V: TRBV27
DNA: TGTGCCAGCAGTTCCTGGGACAGGGGGCGCTTTAAAGAGACCCAGTACTTC
CDR3: CASSSWDRGRFKETQYF

size: once
D: NA
J: TRBJ2-3
V: TRBV27
DNA: TGTGCCAGCAGCATAGCCCGCCGAGATACGCAGTATTTT
CDR3: CASSIARRDTQYF

size: NA
D: NA
J: TRBJ1-1
V: TRBV2
DNA: TGTGCCAGCAGCCTAGGACAGAGAATGAACACTGAAGCTTTCTTT
CDR3: CASSLGQRMNTEAFF

size: NA
D: NA
J: TRBJ2-7
V: TRBV19
DNA: TGTGCCAGTAGAGGCACCACCGAGGCCTACGAGCAGTACTTC
CDR3: CASRGTTEAYEQYF

size: NA
D: NA
J: TRBJ1-4
V: TRBV5-4
DNA: TGTGCCAGCAGCCGACAGCTGGAAGAAAAACTGTTTTTT
CDR3: CASSRQLEEKLFF

size: NA
D: NA
J: TRBJ2-7
V: TRBV7-8
DNA: TGTGCCAGCAGCTTAGCATCTGCGGGGGCGGAGCAGTACTTC
CDR3: CASSLASAGAEQYF

size: NA
D: TRBD2
J: TRBJ2-4
V: TRBV25-1
DNA: TGTGCCAGCAGTGCGGACGGGAGGGGGCAGTACTTC
CDR3: CASSADGRGQYF

size: NA
D: NA
J: TRBJ2-2
V: TRBV19
DNA: TGTGCCAGTAGTATAGCGGGTTACACCGGGGAGCTGTTTTTT
CDR3: CASSIAGYTGELFF

size: NA
D: NA
J: TRBJ1-6
V: TRBV27
DNA: TGTGCCAGCAGGCGGAGGGGGGGCACCTATAATTCACCCCTCCACTTT
CDR3: CASRRRGGTYNSPLHF

size: NA
D: TRBD2
J: TRBJ2-3
V: TRBV18
DNA: TGTGCCAGCTCACCCGCTAGCGGGGGGAACACAGATACGCAGTATTTT
CDR3: CASSPASGGNTDTQYF

size: NA
D: NA
J: TRBJ2-5
V: TRBV5-1
DNA: TGCGCCAGCAGCTTGGCCAGGGAAGAGCAGTACTTC
CDR3: CASSLAREEQYF

size: NA
D: TRBD1
J: TRBJ1-2
V: TRBV5-6
DNA: TGTGCCAGCAGCCTGGACAGGGGAGGAAGGGGCTACACCTTC
CDR3: CASSLDRGGRGYTF